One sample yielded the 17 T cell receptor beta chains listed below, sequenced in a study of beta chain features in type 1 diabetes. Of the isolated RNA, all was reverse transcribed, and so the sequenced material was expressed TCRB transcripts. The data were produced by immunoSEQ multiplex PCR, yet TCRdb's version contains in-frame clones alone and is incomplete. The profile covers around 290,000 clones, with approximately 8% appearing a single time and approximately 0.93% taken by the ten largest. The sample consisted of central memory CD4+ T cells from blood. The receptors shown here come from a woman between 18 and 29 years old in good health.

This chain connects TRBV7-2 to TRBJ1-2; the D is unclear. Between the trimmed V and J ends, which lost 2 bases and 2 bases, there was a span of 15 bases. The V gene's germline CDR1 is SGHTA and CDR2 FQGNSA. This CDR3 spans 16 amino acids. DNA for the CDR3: TGTGCCAGCAGCTTAAGGTCGGGAGACAACAACTATGGCTACACCTTC. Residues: CASSLRSGDNNYGYTF.

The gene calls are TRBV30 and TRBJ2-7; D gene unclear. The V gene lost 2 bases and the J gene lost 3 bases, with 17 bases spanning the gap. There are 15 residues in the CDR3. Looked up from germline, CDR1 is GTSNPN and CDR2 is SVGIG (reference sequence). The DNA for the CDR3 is TGTGCCTGGAGTCACGGCCTCCCTAGGGACTACGAGCAGTACTTC. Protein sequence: CAWSHGLPRDYEQYF.

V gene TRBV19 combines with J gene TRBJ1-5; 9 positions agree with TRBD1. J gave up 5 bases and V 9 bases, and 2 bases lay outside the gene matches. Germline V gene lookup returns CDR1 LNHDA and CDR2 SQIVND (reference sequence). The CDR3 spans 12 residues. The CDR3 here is CASRTGDQPQHF. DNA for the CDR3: TGTGCCAGCCGGACAGGGGATCAGCCCCAGCATTTT.

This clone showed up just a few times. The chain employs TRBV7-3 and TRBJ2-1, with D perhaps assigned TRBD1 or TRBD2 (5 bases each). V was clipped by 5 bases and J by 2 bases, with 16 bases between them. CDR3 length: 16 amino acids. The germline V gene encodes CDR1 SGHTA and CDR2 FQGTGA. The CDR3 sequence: CASSPHRDGPYNEQFF. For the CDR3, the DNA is TGTGCCAGCAGCCCCCACCGGGACGGACCCTACAATGAGCAGTTCTTC. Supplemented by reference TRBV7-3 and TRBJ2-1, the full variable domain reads GAGVSQTPSNKVTEKGKYVELRCDPISGHTALYWYRQSLGQGPEFLIYFQGTGAADDSGLPNDRFFAVRPEGSVSTLKIQRTERGDSAVYLCASSPHRDGPYNEQFFGPGTRLTVL.

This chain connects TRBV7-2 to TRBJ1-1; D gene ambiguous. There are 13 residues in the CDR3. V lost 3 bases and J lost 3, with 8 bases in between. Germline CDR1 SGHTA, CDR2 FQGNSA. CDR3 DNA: TGTGCCAGCAGCTTCCAGCTATACACTGAAGCTTTCTTT. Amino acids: CASSFQLYTEAFF.

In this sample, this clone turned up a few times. The chain's CDR3 is CASRRGLQGSRTGANVLTF. The CDR3, as DNA: TGTGCCAGCAGGCGTGGATTACAGGGTAGTCGCACTGGGGCCAACGTCCTGACTTTC. The chain links TRBV7-9 to TRBJ2-6, with TRBD1 as a possible D gene (6 bases). Germline V gives CDR1 SEHNR, CDR2 FQNEAQ (reference sequence). Trimming took off 6 bases at V and 2 bases at J, with 23 bases between the two ends. The CDR3 extends over 19 amino acids.

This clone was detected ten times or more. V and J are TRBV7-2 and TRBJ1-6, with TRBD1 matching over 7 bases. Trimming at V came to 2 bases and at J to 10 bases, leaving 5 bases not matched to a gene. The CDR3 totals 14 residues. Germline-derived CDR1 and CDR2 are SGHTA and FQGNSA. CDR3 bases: TGTGCCAGCAGCTTAAGACAGGGAACCTCACCCCTCCACTTT. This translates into CASSLRQGTSPLHF.

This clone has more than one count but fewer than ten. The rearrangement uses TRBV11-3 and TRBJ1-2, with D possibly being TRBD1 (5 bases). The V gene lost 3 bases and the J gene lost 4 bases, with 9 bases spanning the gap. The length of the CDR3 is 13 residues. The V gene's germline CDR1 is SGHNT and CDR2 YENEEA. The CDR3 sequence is CASSFGTGYGYTF. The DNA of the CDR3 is TGTGCCAGCAGCTTCGGCACAGGCTATGGCTACACCTTC. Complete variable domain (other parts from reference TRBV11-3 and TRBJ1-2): EAGVVQSPRYKIIEKKQPVAFWCNPISGHNTLYWYLQNLGQGPELLIRYENEEAVDDSQLPKDRFSAERLKGVDSTLKIQPAELGDSAVYLCASSFGTGYGYTFGSGTRLTVV.

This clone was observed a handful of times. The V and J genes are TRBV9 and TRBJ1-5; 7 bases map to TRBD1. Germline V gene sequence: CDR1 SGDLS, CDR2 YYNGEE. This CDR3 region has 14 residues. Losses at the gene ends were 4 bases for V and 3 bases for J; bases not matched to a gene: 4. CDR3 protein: CASSRGGTNQPQHF. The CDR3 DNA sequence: TGTGCCAGCAGCAGAGGGGGCACCAATCAGCCCCAGCATTTT.

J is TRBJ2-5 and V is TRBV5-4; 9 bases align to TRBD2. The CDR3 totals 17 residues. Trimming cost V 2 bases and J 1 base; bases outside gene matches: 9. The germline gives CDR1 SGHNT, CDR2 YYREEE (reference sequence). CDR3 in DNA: TGTGCCAGCAGCTTAGGATTCCTAGCGGGGCCCCAAGAGACCCAGTACTTC. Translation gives CASSLGFLAGPQETQYF.

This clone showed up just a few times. The CDR3 sequence is CASSLDQGTNFSPLHF. For the CDR3, the DNA is TGTGCCAGCAGCTTGGATCAGGGAACGAATTTCTCACCCCTCCACTTT. The rearrangement links TRBV5-6 to TRBJ1-6, with D tentatively TRBD1 (5 bases). The ends were cut back, 0 bases at V and 10 bases at J, with 17 bases in the middle. The CDR3 loop spans 16 amino acids. The germline gives CDR1 SGHDT, CDR2 YYEEEE.

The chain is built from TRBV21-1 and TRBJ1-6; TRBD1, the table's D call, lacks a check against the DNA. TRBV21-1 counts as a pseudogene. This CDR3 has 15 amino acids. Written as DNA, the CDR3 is TGTGCCAGCAGCCATAGACAGGACCCTAATTCACCCCTCCACTTT. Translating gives CASSHRQDPNSPLHF.

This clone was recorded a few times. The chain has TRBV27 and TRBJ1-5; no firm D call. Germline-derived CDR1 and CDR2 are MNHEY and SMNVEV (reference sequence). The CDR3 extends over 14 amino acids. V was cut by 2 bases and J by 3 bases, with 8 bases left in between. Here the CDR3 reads CASSLGWANQPQHF. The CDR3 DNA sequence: TGTGCCAGCAGTTTAGGCTGGGCCAATCAGCCCCAGCATTTT.

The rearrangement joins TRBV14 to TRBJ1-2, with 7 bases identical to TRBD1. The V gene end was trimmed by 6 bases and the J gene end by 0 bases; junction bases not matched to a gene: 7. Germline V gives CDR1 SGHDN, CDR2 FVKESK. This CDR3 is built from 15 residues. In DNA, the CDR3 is TGTGCCAGCAGGCCTTACAGGGGAGCTAACTATGGCTACACCTTC. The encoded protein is CASRPYRGANYGYTF.

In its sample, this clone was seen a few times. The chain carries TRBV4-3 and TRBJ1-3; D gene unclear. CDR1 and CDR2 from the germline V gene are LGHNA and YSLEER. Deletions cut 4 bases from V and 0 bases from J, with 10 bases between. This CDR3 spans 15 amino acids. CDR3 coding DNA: TGCGCCAGCAGCCGATTGATGAACTCTGGAAACACCATATATTTT. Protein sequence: CASSRLMNSGNTIYF.

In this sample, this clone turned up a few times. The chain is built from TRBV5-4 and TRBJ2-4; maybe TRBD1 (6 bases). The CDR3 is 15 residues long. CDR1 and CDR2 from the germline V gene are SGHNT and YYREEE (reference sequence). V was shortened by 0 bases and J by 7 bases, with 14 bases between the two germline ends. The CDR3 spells CASSLGTLRGNIQYF. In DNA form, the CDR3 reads TGTGCCAGCAGCTTGGGGACACTAAGGGGGAACATTCAGTACTTC.

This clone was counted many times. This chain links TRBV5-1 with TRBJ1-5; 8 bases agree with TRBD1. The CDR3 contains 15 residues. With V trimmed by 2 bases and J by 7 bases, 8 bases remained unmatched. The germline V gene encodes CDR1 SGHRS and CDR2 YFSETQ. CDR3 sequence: CASSLGQGERQPQHF. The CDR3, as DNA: TGCGCCAGCAGCTTAGGACAGGGTGAGAGGCAGCCCCAGCATTTT.